This T cell receptor (beta chain) appears in the sequencing data of a study of cytomegalovirus exposure and HLA in healthy donors (dated by TCRdb to about 2017). Background for the entire study: According to an earlier analysis of 587 of the donors, about 170 million T cells yielded 117 million unique TCR beta sequences and less than 300 Gb of sequence data. The genetic ancestry cluster associated with self-reported Caucasian donors included 81% of the roughly 400 genotyped donors. High-throughput TCR immunosequencing, statistical association of individual TCRs with disease status, and machine learning were combined to predict cytomegalovirus infection status. On average, about 240,000 unique TCR beta nucleotide sequences were sequenced per donor among fewer than 500 genotyped donors of the cohort, with roughly 18% of those sequences being non-productive. To decide whether each TCR beta V gene segment behaved as functional or pseudogenic, an earlier analysis of fewer than 750 of the donors relied on high-throughput TCR beta sequencing. Along with the roughly 700-subject first cohort, a separate validation cohort of roughly 110 different subjects was used. All discovery cohort repertoires had been generated on a single sequencing platform. The number of typed donors differed by locus: about 629-630 for A, B, C, DRB1 and DQB1; 522 for DQA1; 606 for DPA1; and 400 to 480 for DPB1. The study profiled the T cell repertoires of some 610 subjects by immunosequencing and related them to cytomegalovirus serostatus. In the later analysis, no new phenotypic data were used to find candidate immune exposures; instead, reliance was placed on TCR beta sequences and their occurrence across donors. The study was designed to test whether signatures of past pathogen exposure could be identified by cataloging public T cell receptors. Alongside the repertoire data, information on donor age, sex, ethnicity and CMV serostatus was compiled. An early release covering more than 500 HLA-typed donors comprised about 300 gigabases of sequencing data and 85 million or so unique TCR sequences. HLA typing covered class I and class II loci at four-digit resolution. In a later genetic analysis, genome-wide SNP genotypes for 398 of the 666 donors were used, and that subset was treated as a discovery cohort. Because of strong linkage in the cohort, five DR-DQ haplotypes were treated as single units for association and clustering. A later analysis re-analyzed previously published TCR beta repertoires from 660 or so donors and added high-resolution HLA genotyping to study TCR occurrence patterns.

The cohort was made up of 650 to 700 healthy bone marrow donors. All cohort members were sampled while nominally healthy, although unrecorded immune exposures were likely present. Of the 710 or so cohort members, about 270 had a positive CMV serostatus and about 360 had a negative one, while no CMV serostatus was recorded for the donor. A peripheral blood sample was provided by each donor, and peripheral blood mononuclear cells were used for TCR beta sequencing. Genomic DNA extraction from the blood cell samples was performed with the Qiagen DNeasy Blood Extraction Kit. The method behind the library was the immunoSEQ multiplex PCR assay. The multiplex PCR relied on a mix of 60 forward primers for TCR Vbeta segments and 13 reverse primers for TCR Jbeta segments. Amplification of the CDR3 region of rearranged TCR beta genes was performed with a multiplex PCR assay on genomic DNA. The Illumina HiSeq System was used to sequence the amplified TCR beta libraries as 87-base-pair reads. The original pipeline was this. A later analysis counted 75 million to 100 million unique TCR beta chains across the 666 repertoires, and 9.5 million to 11 million of these chains were shared by at least two donors. Raw reads were error-corrected and collapsed into unique sequences with a nearest-neighbor algorithm that merged closely related sequences to remove PCR and sequencing errors. Alignment of CDR3 sequences to IMGT reference sequences was used to assign V, D and J gene segments. For a sequence to be retained, a match of at least six nucleotides to both a V gene segment and a J gene segment was required. Rearrangements were classified as productive when the CDR3 lacked stop codons and remained in frame with V and J, and all other rearrangements were classified as non-productive. CDR3 was defined according to IMGT convention as the region running from the second conserved V-encoded cysteine to the conserved J-encoded phenylalanine. The earlier analysis of 500 to 750 of the donors excluded any sequence lacking an unambiguous match to a single V gene segment. In an earlier analysis of approximately 550 of the donors, V segments were called functional above 56.7% productive rearrangements and were called segregating when the between-donor standard deviation exceeded 5%. A statistical classification framework was built for diagnosing cytomegalovirus status from the catalog of TCR beta chain sequences. In a later analysis, V and J genes were assigned by comparing TCR nucleotide sequences against IMGT/GENE-DB human TR gene sequences. In a later analysis, CDR3 sequences and most-parsimonious VDJ recombination scenarios were assigned using the TCRdist pipeline. In a later analysis, each TCR beta chain was defined by its CDR3 amino acid sequence together with its V-gene family, and reads lacking a unique V-gene family were excluded. To address suspected cross-contamination and a sequencing artifact, a later analysis removed roughly 580 highly shared, low-generation-probability nucleotide sequences. For each public chain, a later analysis derived a clonal expansion index from normalized ranks of inferred template counts within each repertoire. A later analysis computed generation probabilities with a VDJ recombination model fitted to out-of-frame rearrangements, and checked the results against IGoR. In a later analysis, hypergeometric tests were used to score TCR-TCR, TCR-HLA and TCR-CMV co-occurrence, with a repertoire-size bias correction applied to TCR pairs. A later analysis estimated false discovery rates by permuting HLA or CMV assignments 20 times. In a later analysis, co-occurring TCRs were grouped using DBSCAN, with TCRdist sequence similarity added in when clustering inside HLA-allele-positive subsets. Co-occurrence clustering excluded repertoires with fewer than 30,000 or more than 120,000 public chains, plus five with anomalous nucleotide sharing. Entries here come from immuneACCESS through TCRdb and include only in-frame sequences with V and J called. Some clones fail to appear in such tables; in the studies checked, an unresolved V gene covers under half of the shortfall, and the cause of the remainder is unknown. V, J and clone size were drawn from that table, and D and trimming were deduced from the DNA. The sample records 160,000 or so clones, about two thirds of which are singletons. The ten largest clones add up to roughly 2.5% of the sample.

In regard to this clone: The target of this receptor is not known. No much larger clone is present one base from it, and per-base qualities are unavailable.

What the authors observed across the whole study: Because HLA typing was missing for some donors at each locus, association tests included only the typed subset. The sequencing pipeline was judged likely to have produced a cluster of highly shared sequence variants as a technical artifact. According to the authors, the approach could potentially be generalized to other disease states and immunological phenotypes. The only immune exposure information available for the cohort was CMV serostatus. In a later analysis, several top co-occurrence clusters were reported to appear linked to parvovirus B19, influenza, CMV and Epstein-Barr virus. Correlated functional status among segregating V segments might be attributable to linkage disequilibrium, but an unknown experimental factor could not be ruled out. A later analysis found that HLA-associated TCR beta chains were more clonally expanded and had lower generation probabilities than equally common non-associated chains. While some public TCRs were present in many individuals, most TCR sequences turned up only very rarely across donors. The earlier analysis of approximately 540 of the donors excluded approximately 15 rarely observed V segments, including chromosome 9 orphons, because counts were too low. Specific HLA alleles were associated with 15,000 to 20,000 TCR beta sequences at a false discovery rate of 0.05 in a later analysis. A further reported finding was that TCR beta sequences accurately predicted the HLA-A and HLA-B alleles for most subjects in the first cohort. A later genetic analysis associated a missense DCLRE1C variant with V-gene and J-gene trimming of TCR beta chains, and an independent cohort replicated the association. An earlier analysis of approximately 600 of the donors showed that most TCR beta V segments appeared in productive rearrangements either about 87% or about 30% of the time, which broadly matched IMGT annotations. When HLA alleles, especially DR and DQ, strongly co-occurred, attributing TCR associations to individual alleles was difficult. In a later analysis, the rate of TCR association differed among HLA loci, with DRB1 alleles having the most associated TCRs and HLA-C alleles having the fewest. Presence/absence analyses assumed roughly uniform sequencing depth across donors, an assumption that may not hold. In a later analysis, most CMV-associated TCR beta chains were found to appear HLA-restricted, with HLA associations seemingly driven largely by CMV exposure. In a later genetic analysis, fewer N-insertions in productive TCRs were reported among donors in an Asian-associated ancestry cluster than the approximately 670-donor mean. A total of 150 or so TCR beta chains were listed by the study as associated with cytomegalovirus. Some IMGT-functional V segments, including TRBV6-2 and TRBV6-3, could not be told apart with the 87-base-pair reads, so those segments were excluded. In vitro tests confirmed that a few of the cytomegalovirus-associated TCR beta chains recognize cytomegalovirus antigens. The classifier was reported to diagnose cytomegalovirus status with high specificity and sensitivity in both the original and validation cohorts. Only TCR beta chains were sequenced in this cohort, and the absence of alpha or paired-chain data limited detectable features.

V is pruned by 4 bases and J by 10 bases, leaving 5 bases of the junction without a gene match. From its cysteine to its phenylalanine, the CDR3 spans 13 amino acids. Kept here is only the CDR3 DNA, which spans 39 bases and is read in frame from base 1. The germline V gene provides CDR1 SGHTS and CDR2 YDEGEE. Recombination linked TRBV5-8 to TRBJ2-1, and TRBD2 matches 10 of the central bases. Sequencing used PBMCs. This receptor was identified in a human donor in good health. The base sequence is TGTGCCAGCAGCAGAATTAGCGGGGGGGAGCAGTTCTTC. Translated, it reads CASSRISGGEQFF.